This section outlines one T cell receptor beta chain sequence together with its context. The antigen remains unidentified. Cyclophosphamide on days +3 and +4 followed busulfan-fludarabine conditioning and a marrow graft. Assay used: immunoSEQ multiplex PCR; TCRdb lists only in-frame clones, some missing. The sample has about 16,000 clones; around 91% are singletons. These data come from a study of T cells after posttransplantation cyclophosphamide. Study results and limitations: TRB overlap between skin or GI tissue T cells and blood was limited. Recipient CMV seropositivity and CMV reactivation strongly tracked TRB clonality.

This CDR3 has 14 amino acids. The germline V and J ends were trimmed by 1 base and 10 bases, with 16 bases remaining between them. The germline gives CDR1 SEHNR, CDR2 FQNEAQ (reference sequence). This material consisted of CD4+ T cells sorted from blood, taken after allogeneic stem cell transplant with posttransplant cyclophosphamide. The rearrangement uses TRBV7-9 and TRBJ2-5; a possible D gene is TRBD1 (8 bases). The TCR was taken from a male patient between 55 and 70 years old who received an allogeneic stem cell transplant from a related donor and was CMV-positive. Certain T cells may be donor cells from the graft. This CDR3 reads CASSLEDRAGDQYF. CDR3 DNA sequence: TGTGCCAGCAGCTTAGAGGACAGGGCGGGGGACCAGTACTTC.